These T cell receptor beta chains were read from a single sample in a study of cytomegalovirus exposure and HLA in healthy donors. The assay was immunoSEQ multiplex PCR, and TCRdb's table has in-frame clones only and misses some. The sample lists approximately 44,000 clones, 88% occurring once. The sample taken for sequencing was PBMCs. The source is a woman aged 30 to 39 in good health and CMV-seronegative. CDR3s include the opening cysteine and the closing phenylalanine or tryptophan. A D gene is named only where the DNA matches it firmly. Size values are once, few and many counts, or a class for expanded clones, and some rows have none.

d_call	v_call	clone_size	j_call	cdr3_nt	cdr3_aa
TRBD2	TRBV19	-	TRBJ2-1	TGTGCCAGTCTCCGGACGAGCGGGAGGGCAGACCGAGAGCAGTTCTTC	CASLRTSGRADREQFF
TRBD2	TRBV19	-	TRBJ2-3	TGTGCCAGTAGTATAGGAGGACTAGCAGGAGATACGCAGTATTTT	CASSIGGLAGDTQYF
-	TRBV29-1	-	TRBJ1-2	TGCAGCGTTGAGAGGGACACAGTCTATGGCTACACCTTC	CSVERDTVYGYTF
-	TRBV6-5	once	TRBJ2-2	TGTGCCAGCAGTCAAGTAGTAAATCTCGCCGGGGAGCTGTTTTTT	CASSQVVNLAGELFF
-	TRBV27	-	TRBJ2-5	TGTGCCAGCGCCCCGGAAGAAAGGAGGTGGGAGACCCAGTACTTC	CASAPEERRWETQYF
-	TRBV28	-	TRBJ1-1	TGTGCCAGTTCCGTTCCGGGAGGGGGAAACACTGAAGCTTTCTTT	CASSVPGGGNTEAFF
TRBD1	TRBV27	-	TRBJ2-7	TGTGCCAGCAGTTCCCGGCCGGGACAGGGGGCACACTCCTACGAGCAGTACTTC	CASSSRPGQGAHSYEQYF
TRBD1	TRBV14	-	TRBJ1-4	TGTGCCAGCAGCCTTAGACACAGGGGGCCAGGGGAAAAACTGTTTTTT	CASSLRHRGPGEKLFF
TRBD1	TRBV9	-	TRBJ1-2	TGTGCCAGCAGGGTAGGGACAGGGGGTAATGAGGGCTACACCTTC	CASRVGTGGNEGYTF
-	TRBV7-9	-	TRBJ1-2	TGTGCCAGCAGCTTCCTCGGGGGAGAAAATGGCTACACCTTC	CASSFLGGENGYTF